Below, 26 T cell receptor beta chains from the same sample are listed, as sequenced in a study of blood T cell repertoires in COVID-19. Measured with immunoSEQ multiplex PCR; TCRdb has only the in-frame clones, and not every one. This sample has 200,000 to 250,000 clones, with roughly 86% found just once. The material sequenced was peripheral blood. These receptors were collected from a woman aged 30 to 39 who had recovered from COVID-19.

V is TRBV7-8 and J is TRBJ2-2; TRBD1 matches at 9 bases. The germline V gene encodes CDR1 SGHVS and CDR2 FQNEAQ. V dropped 1 base and J dropped 2; count of bases not matched to a gene: 5. This CDR3 region has 17 residues. The DNA of the CDR3 is TGTGCCAGCAGCTTAGTAAAACAGGGGGCAAACACCGGGGAGCTGTTTTTT. This gives the protein CASSLVKQGANTGELFF.

In its sample, this clone ranks as medium-sized (0.01 to 0.1%). The chain is built from TRBV6-4 and TRBJ2-2, with D hard to call. Trimming took off 4 bases at V and 3 bases at J, with 3 bases between the two ends. Germline V gives CDR1 MRHNA, CDR2 SNTAGT. The CDR3 is 12 residues long. The CDR3 is CASSAYTGELFF. CDR3 DNA sequence: TGTGCCAGCAGTGCCTACACCGGGGAGCTGTTTTTT.

The chain joins TRBV6-5 to TRBJ2-2; D is possibly TRBD2 (7 bases). The germline V gene encodes CDR1 MNHEY and CDR2 SVGAGI. The V end was cut by 10 bases, the J end by 4 bases, with 13 bases between. The CDR3 contains 13 residues. The CDR3 DNA reads TGTGCCAACGGGGGGCGAAGCACCGGGGAGCTGTTTTTT. Its translation is CANGGRSTGELFF.

V usage is TRBV11-2 and J usage is TRBJ1-4, with TRBD1 identical over 9 bases. Germline V lookup: CDR1 SGHAT, CDR2 FQNNGV. V was clipped by 7 bases and J by 2 bases; unmatched bases: 17. The CDR3 loop spans 19 amino acids. The CDR3 sequence is CASTEARDRGDGTNEKLFF. CDR3 bases: TGTGCCAGCACCGAAGCACGCGACAGGGGGGATGGGACTAATGAAAAACTGTTTTTT. The variable domain in full, with the rest retrieved from reference TRBV11-2 and TRBJ1-4, is EAGVAQSPRYKIIEKRQSVAFWCNPISGHATLYWYQQILGQGPKLLIQFQNNGVVDDSQLPKDRFSAERLKGVDSTLKIQPAKLEDSAVYLCASTEARDRGDGTNEKLFFGSGTQLSVL.

This clone was seen a single time. The CDR3 region is CASSRLAGGSSTDTQYF. CDR3 in DNA: TGTGCCAGCAGCCGTCTAGCGGGGGGCTCTAGCACAGATACGCAGTATTTT. The chain uses TRBV7-8 and TRBJ2-3, with 11 bases aligning to TRBD2. CDR1 is SGHVS, CDR2 FQNEAQ, per germline. This CDR3 is built from 17 residues. J lost 0 bases, V lost 5 bases, and 7 bases had no gene match.

This clone was recorded once. The chain employs TRBV9 and TRBJ1-1; D remains unclear. The germline V and J ends were trimmed by 4 bases and 2 bases, with 15 bases remaining between them. Germline-derived CDR1 and CDR2 are SGDLS and YYNGEE. The CDR3 has 15 amino acids. The CDR3: CASSPHGGINTEAFF. Here the CDR3 DNA reads TGTGCCAGCAGCCCCCACGGAGGGATAAACACTGAAGCTTTCTTT. Supplemented by reference TRBV9 and TRBJ1-1, the full variable domain reads DSGVTQTPKHLITATGQRVTLRCSPRSGDLSVYWYQQSLDQGLQFLIQYYNGEERAKGNILERFSAQQFPDLHSELNLSSLELGDSALYFCASSPHGGINTEAFFGQGTRLTVV.

The chain employs TRBV2 and TRBJ1-1; 7 bases are shared with TRBD1. V shed 4 bases and J 0 bases; nucleotides not matched to a gene: 5. Germline CDR1 is SNHLY and CDR2 is FYNNEI. CDR3 size: 15 residues. The CDR3 loop is CASSAQGPLNTEAFF. The CDR3 DNA follows: TGTGCCAGCAGTGCACAGGGGCCCCTGAACACTGAAGCTTTCTTT.

This clone was counted once. CDR3 sequence reads: CASSEQAYTDTQYF. In DNA form, the CDR3 reads TGTGCCAGCAGTGAACAGGCCTACACAGATACGCAGTATTTT. V gene TRBV6-4 combines with J gene TRBJ2-3, with a tentative D call TRBD1 (5 bases). V was trimmed by 3 bases and J by 2 bases, leaving 9 bases between them. CDR3 length equals 14 residues. The germline gives CDR1 MRHNA, CDR2 SNTAGT.

The rearrangement links TRBV19 to TRBJ1-5; D gene unclear. The CDR3 covers 13 residues. V shed 7 bases and J shed 4 bases, with 11 bases lying between them. Germline V gene data show CDR1 as LNHDA and CDR2 as SQIVND (reference sequence). DNA of the CDR3: TGTGCCAGTAATGGAGGGAGAAATCAGCCCCAGCATTTT. As protein: CASNGGRNQPQHF.

The rearrangement joins TRBV3-1 (or the pseudogene TRBV3-2) to TRBJ2-1, with a possible D match to TRBD1 (5 bases). CDR3 length: 15 residues. Germline CDR1 is LGHDT and CDR2 is YNNKEL (reference sequence). V lost 4 bases, J lost 0 bases, and 10 bases lay in between. The CDR3 protein is CASSPGHGSYNEQFF. The CDR3 nucleotides read TGTGCCAGCAGCCCAGGACATGGCTCCTACAATGAGCAGTTCTTC.

This chain connects TRBV10-3 to TRBJ1-5, with D uncertain. Germline values: CDR1 ENHRY, CDR2 SYGVKD. The CDR3 covers 14 residues. Trimming took 2 bases from V and 3 from J, leaving 8 bases between them. CDR3 nucleotide sequence: TGTGCCATCAGTGAGGGCCCCCCCAATCAGCCCCAGCATTTT. It yields the protein CAISEGPPNQPQHF.

V and J are TRBV7-3 and TRBJ2-2, with TRBD2 matching over 8 bases. J gave up 5 bases and V 5 bases, and 7 bases lay outside the gene matches. The CDR3 consists of 15 residues. Germline-derived CDR1 and CDR2 are SGHTA and FQGTGA. The CDR3 sequence: CASSPPGLGTGELFF. CDR3 sequence (DNA): TGTGCCAGCAGCCCCCCGGGACTAGGTACCGGGGAGCTGTTTTTT.

V is TRBV9 and J is TRBJ2-1; 10 positions agree with TRBD2. Germline V gives CDR1 SGDLS, CDR2 YYNGEE. The J segment lost 5 bases and the V segment lost 0 bases, leaving 5 bases of the junction unmatched. This CDR3 region has 16 residues. DNA for the CDR3: TGTGCCAGCAGCGTAGGGCCTAGCGGGGGCCACAATGAGCAGTTCTTC. Its translation: CASSVGPSGGHNEQFF.

This chain uses TRBV6-4 with TRBJ2-2, with D hard to call. The CDR3 covers 13 residues. CDR1 is MRHNA, CDR2 SNTAGT, per germline. V lost 4 bases to trimming and J lost 0 bases, with 3 bases between them. The chain's CDR3 is CASSAANTGELFF. Here the CDR3 DNA reads TGTGCCAGCAGTGCAGCGAACACCGGGGAGCTGTTTTTT.

Here the CDR3 reads CASSRAGGGDTQYF. Here the CDR3 DNA reads TGTGCCAGCAGTCGCGCGGGGGGGGGCGATACGCAGTATTTT. The V gene is TRBV27, the J gene TRBJ2-3; TRBD2 matches 9 bases. The CDR3 loop spans 14 amino acids. The J segment lost 6 bases and the V segment lost 5 bases, leaving 6 bases of the junction unmatched. The V gene's germline CDR1 is MNHEY and CDR2 SMNVEV (reference sequence).

The chain uses TRBV18 and TRBJ1-2; D is ambiguous. CDR1 is KGHSH, CDR2 LQKENI, per germline. CDR3 size: 11 residues. Trimming took 6 bases from V and 6 from J, leaving 8 bases between them. Written as DNA, the CDR3 is TGTGCCAGCTCCCCAAGAGATGGCTACACCTTC. Its translation is CASSPRDGYTF.

The chain carries TRBV15 and TRBJ2-2; 8 bases are a match to TRBD2. This CDR3 has 16 residues. CDR1 and CDR2 (germline): LNHNV, YYDKDF (reference sequence). Trimming removed 5 bases from V and 0 bases from J; junction bases left unmatched: 5. The CDR3 DNA reads TGTGCCACCAGCCCTCGGGGGGGGTCGAACACCGGGGAGCTGTTTTTT. It specifies CATSPRGGSNTGELFF.

This rearrangement joins TRBV7-2 to TRBJ2-2; tentative D call: TRBD2 (6 bases). Germline V gives CDR1 SGHTA, CDR2 FQGNSA. The length of the CDR3 is 16 residues. The germline V and J ends were trimmed by 1 base and 1 base, with 10 bases remaining between them. The CDR3 is CASSLVAAGNTGELFF. CDR3 coding DNA: TGTGCCAGCAGCTTAGTAGCGGCGGGGAACACCGGGGAGCTGTTTTTT.

The V and J genes are TRBV7-3 and TRBJ2-3, with D possibly TRBD2 on 7 matching bases. The CDR3 is 14 residues long. The V and J ends lost 4 bases and 3 bases respectively, with 11 bases between them. Germline CDR1 and CDR2: SGHTA and FQGTGA. The CDR3 reads CASSSQGGTDTQYF. Here the CDR3 DNA reads TGTGCCAGCAGCTCACAGGGAGGGACAGATACGCAGTATTTT. Looking up the rest from reference TRBV7-3 and TRBJ2-3 gives the full variable domain: GAGVSQTPSNKVTEKGKYVELRCDPISGHTALYWYRQSLGQGPEFLIYFQGTGAADDSGLPNDRFFAVRPEGSVSTLKIQRTERGDSAVYLCASSSQGGTDTQYFGPGTRLTVL.

A single count supports this clone. The CDR3 is CATSEKGQGSGNEQFF. DNA for the CDR3: TGTGCCACCAGTGAAAAGGGACAGGGGAGCGGCAATGAGCAGTTCTTC. The rearrangement joins TRBV24-1 to TRBJ2-1; the match to TRBD1 covers 10 bases. CDR3 size: 16 residues. The V segment lost 4 bases and the J segment 6 bases; nucleotides outside the gene matches: 8. CDR1 and CDR2 (germline): KGHDR, SFDVKD.

As regards this clone: A junction boundary mismatches the germline segment, possibly from a read error. The chain couples TRBV12-3 or TRBV12-4 to TRBJ2-1; 7 nucleotides agree with TRBD2. The CDR3 extends over 13 amino acids. CDR3: CASSLGGRAGLLF. In DNA form, the CDR3 reads TGTGCCAGCAGTTTAGGGGGGAGGGCAGGGCTCCTCTTC.

This chain links TRBV5-1 with TRBJ2-1, with 9 bases identical to TRBD2. The CDR3 has 15 residues. The germline V gene has CDR1 SGHRS and CDR2 YFSETQ. The V and J ends lost 0 bases and 8 bases, in that order; junction bases with no gene match: 6. The CDR3 region has the DNA TGCGCCAGCAGCTTGGAGCTAGCGGGGAGTTATGAGCAGTTCTTC. This translates into CASSLELAGSYEQFF.

This chain uses TRBV5-7 with TRBJ2-2, with D perhaps TRBD2 (6 bases). TRBV5-7 is marked as an open reading frame, function uncertain. Trimming removed 2 bases at V and 2 bases at J, with 10 bases between. The CDR3 extends over 15 amino acids. The CDR3 reads CASSFWGLNTGELFF. The CDR3, as DNA: TGTGCCAGCAGCTTTTGGGGACTTAACACCGGGGAGCTGTTTTTT.

V is TRBV5-1 and J is TRBJ1-1; D remains unclear. The CDR3 totals 13 residues. The germline CDR1 and CDR2 sequences are SGHRS and YFSETQ. The V end was cut by 0 bases, the J end by 7 bases, with 10 bases between. The DNA for the CDR3 is TGCGCCAGCAGCTTGGAGGCGGCCGGTGAAGCTTTCTTT. This encodes CASSLEAAGEAFF.

This clone was seen more than once but under ten times. J is TRBJ1-1 and V is TRBV10-1; the D is unclear. Trimming shortened V by 0 bases and J by 0 bases, and 5 bases separated the two germline ends. The CDR3 runs 14 residues. Germline lookup yields CDR1 WNHNN and CDR2 SYGVQD (reference sequence). CDR3 in DNA: TGCGCCAGCAGTGAGTCTCCGGTGAACACTGAAGCTTTCTTT. This gives the protein CASSESPVNTEAFF.

This clone was counted a single time. The chain recombines TRBV19 with TRBJ2-7, with TRBD2 as a possible D gene (6 bases). Germline loops: CDR1 LNHDA, CDR2 SQIVND (reference sequence). The CDR3 sequence is 13 residues long. Trimming removed 0 bases from V and 5 bases from J, with 8 bases in between. Here the CDR3 reads CASSIDGGNEQYF. DNA for the CDR3: TGTGCCAGTAGTATAGATGGGGGGAACGAGCAGTACTTC.